A selection of T cell receptor beta chains follows, all from one sample in a study of cytomegalovirus exposure and HLA in healthy donors. TCRdb keeps only in-frame clones here, not all; method: immunoSEQ multiplex PCR. This sample carries 130,000 or so clones, approximately 71% of them seen once, and the ten largest clones take 0.75% to 0.95%. The sequenced sample consisted of PBMCs. The receptors come from a woman aged 60 to 75 in good health and CMV-seronegative. The CDR3 runs from the conserved cysteine through the conserved F or W. Fields, in order: CDR3 DNA, CDR3 protein, clone size, D gene, J gene, V gene. The D gene is left open where the match is weak. Size values are once, few and many counts, or a class for expanded clones, and some rows have none.

CDR3nt: TGTGCCAGCAGTTACTCACCCTACGGTAGAGAAAAACTGTTTTTT
CDR3aa: CASSYSPYGREKLFF
abundance: few
d_gene: .
j_gene: TRBJ1-4
v_gene: TRBV6-5

CDR3nt: TGTGCCAGCAGCTCTACAGGTCTGAGCACAGATACGCAGTATTTT
CDR3aa: CASSSTGLSTDTQYF
abundance: .
d_gene: .
j_gene: TRBJ2-3
v_gene: TRBV7-9

CDR3nt: TGTGCCAGCAGACCGGGGACAGGGGTCTTCTACAATGAGCAGTTCTTC
CDR3aa: CASRPGTGVFYNEQFF
abundance: .
d_gene: TRBD1
j_gene: TRBJ2-1
v_gene: TRBV6-6

CDR3nt: TGTGCCAGCAGCAGACAGGGGTATGGCTACACCTTC
CDR3aa: CASSRQGYGYTF
abundance: .
d_gene: TRBD1
j_gene: TRBJ1-2
v_gene: TRBV11-2

CDR3nt: TGTGCTAGCAGCTGGGGGACTAGCACCGGGGAGCTGTTTTTT
CDR3aa: CASSWGTSTGELFF
abundance: .
d_gene: TRBD2
j_gene: TRBJ2-2
v_gene: TRBV7-7

CDR3nt: TGTGCCAGCAGTTTAAACAGAGATAGCAATCAGCCCCAGCATTTT
CDR3aa: CASSLNRDSNQPQHF
abundance: few
d_gene: .
j_gene: TRBJ1-5
v_gene: TRBV27

CDR3nt: TGTGCCAGCCAATCGGGGAGCACTGGAAACACCATATATTTT
CDR3aa: CASQSGSTGNTIYF
abundance: .
d_gene: .
j_gene: TRBJ1-3
v_gene: TRBV19

CDR3nt: TGTGCCAGCAGTTTCCTCAAGGGGGCCAGCACAGATACGCAGTATTTT
CDR3aa: CASSFLKGASTDTQYF
abundance: few
d_gene: TRBD1
j_gene: TRBJ2-3
v_gene: TRBV28

CDR3nt: TGTGCCAGCAGTTTGGGGGACAGGCACACCGGGGAGCTGTTTTTT
CDR3aa: CASSLGDRHTGELFF
abundance: once
d_gene: TRBD1
j_gene: TRBJ2-2
v_gene: TRBV27

CDR3nt: TGCGCCAGCAGCCCCAGGACTATGAATCAAGAGACCCAGTACTTC
CDR3aa: CASSPRTMNQETQYF
abundance: .
d_gene: .
j_gene: TRBJ2-5
v_gene: TRBV5-1

CDR3nt: TGTGCCAGCAGCTTATTCGGTCTAGGTGGAAACGAGCAGTACTTC
CDR3aa: CASSLFGLGGNEQYF
abundance: .
d_gene: .
j_gene: TRBJ2-7
v_gene: TRBV7-9

CDR3nt: TGTGCCAGCTCACGGGCATCGGGAGCATCTGTCTACAATGAGCAGTTCTTC
CDR3aa: CASSRASGASVYNEQFF
abundance: .
d_gene: .
j_gene: TRBJ2-1
v_gene: TRBV18

CDR3nt: TGCGCCAGCAGCCAGGCGCATAGACAGGGCCGGATGAACACTGAAGCTTTCTTT
CDR3aa: CASSQAHRQGRMNTEAFF
abundance: .
d_gene: TRBD1
j_gene: TRBJ1-1
v_gene: TRBV4-1

CDR3nt: TGTGCCAGCAGTCCGCGGGACAGGGGTCGGAGTGAGCAGTTCTTC
CDR3aa: CASSPRDRGRSEQFF
abundance: .
d_gene: TRBD1
j_gene: TRBJ2-1
v_gene: TRBV28

CDR3nt: TGTGCCAGCAGTGCCGGGGGGGGGCAGGAGACCCAGTACTTC
CDR3aa: CASSAGGGQETQYF
abundance: .
d_gene: TRBD2
j_gene: TRBJ2-5
v_gene: TRBV2

CDR3nt: TGCGCCAGCAGCCTGACTCAGCGGGGGGATACGCAGTATTTT
CDR3aa: CASSLTQRGDTQYF
abundance: .
d_gene: TRBD2
j_gene: TRBJ2-3
v_gene: TRBV5-1

CDR3nt: TGCGCCAGCAGTGAGTCTTCCAGGGGCCTGTTTTTT
CDR3aa: CASSESSRGLFF
abundance: few
d_gene: .
j_gene: TRBJ1-4
v_gene: TRBV10-1

CDR3nt: TGTGCCAGCAGTTTACGGCAAAACCGAACCCGGACAGGAACGAACAAGGGCTACTATGGCTACACCTTC
CDR3aa: CASSLRQNRTRTGTNKGYYGYTF
abundance: .
d_gene: TRBD1
j_gene: TRBJ1-2
v_gene: TRBV27

CDR3nt: TGCGCCAGCAGCCAAGATAGGAGCTCTGGAAACACCATATATTTT
CDR3aa: CASSQDRSSGNTIYF
abundance: .
d_gene: .
j_gene: TRBJ1-3
v_gene: TRBV4-1

CDR3nt: TGTGCCAGCAGTTCTAGCGGCCCCGGTAATGAGCAGTTCTTC
CDR3aa: CASSSSGPGNEQFF
abundance: .
d_gene: TRBD2
j_gene: TRBJ2-1
v_gene: TRBV27

CDR3nt: TGTGCCAGCAGGGCGGGGGCCGCCAGTCAGCCCCAGCATTTT
CDR3aa: CASRAGAASQPQHF
abundance: .
d_gene: .
j_gene: TRBJ1-5
v_gene: TRBV6-1

CDR3nt: TGTGCCAGCAGTTTATCGTTCGGGGATCTGTCGTACGAGCAGTACTTC
CDR3aa: CASSLSFGDLSYEQYF
abundance: .
d_gene: .
j_gene: TRBJ2-7
v_gene: TRBV27

CDR3nt: TGTGCCAGCAGCGTAGGGTCCGGGGTCAGGAAGGACGGCTACACCTTC
CDR3aa: CASSVGSGVRKDGYTF
abundance: .
d_gene: .
j_gene: TRBJ1-2
v_gene: TRBV9

CDR3nt: TGTGCCAGCAGCCGGGGTGAGAGTAGGATCGGCGGCTACACCTTC
CDR3aa: CASSRGESRIGGYTF
abundance: .
d_gene: .
j_gene: TRBJ1-2
v_gene: TRBV5-6

CDR3nt: TGTGCCAGCAAGGAGGGCTTGAATGAAGGGTATGGCTACACCTTC
CDR3aa: CASKEGLNEGYGYTF
abundance: .
d_gene: .
j_gene: TRBJ1-2
v_gene: TRBV2

CDR3nt: TGTGCCAGCAGTCGGGACAGAAATAATTCACCCCTCCACTTT
CDR3aa: CASSRDRNNSPLHF
abundance: few
d_gene: TRBD1
j_gene: TRBJ1-6
v_gene: TRBV6-4